The 31 T cell receptor beta chains given below trace back to one sample, sequenced in a study of post-analysis software for immune sequencing data. Whole-study findings and limits: Four or five TRBV segments, TRBV5-6, TRBV5-1 and TRBV20-1 among them, were found more frequent in patients than controls.

Unique molecular identifiers were carried by the TCR beta cDNA libraries. TCRdb used MiXCR to reprocess the PCR reads, holding one entry per CDR3 protein. The data show about 800,000 distinct CDR3 sequences, roughly 29% seen once. Their target antigens are unknown. Sample: blood. The receptors stem from a girl aged 10 to 17 with multiple sclerosis.

Ten or more counts support this clonotype. The CDR3 sequence is CAISVSASDTQYF. The CDR3 nucleotides read TGTGCCATCAGTGTGAGCGCTTCAGATACGCAGTATTTT. The chain combines TRBV10-3 with TRBJ2-3, with D hard to call. CDR3 length: 13 amino acids. Trimming cost V 4 bases and J 4 bases, with 9 bases left between them. From germline, CDR1 is ENHRY and CDR2 SYGVKD.

V is TRBV20-1 and J is TRBJ2-4; 8 bases map to TRBD1. The J call is uncertain, as TRBJ2-7 better fits the DNA end. CDR1 is DFQATT and CDR2 is SNEGSKA in the germline V gene (reference sequence). The CDR3 consists of 14 residues. The CDR3 loop reads CSARGTGLGYEQYF. The CDR3 DNA reads TGCAGTGCTAGAGGGACAGGGTTGGGCTACGAGCAGTACTTC.

This clonotype was seen a handful of times. This chain links TRBV2 with TRBJ1-5; D gene ambiguous. Trimming left V 4 bases short and J 2 bases short, with 12 bases between. Germline assignment: CDR1 SNHLY and CDR2 FYNNEI. This CDR3 contains 15 residues. The CDR3 nucleotides read TGTGCCAGCAGTGGTAGGAGCGGACGCAATCAGCCCCAGCATTTT. It encodes CASSGRSGRNQPQHF.

J is TRBJ2-2 and V is TRBV6-5; tentatively, D is TRBD1 (6 bases). The ends were cut back, 6 bases at V and 3 bases at J, with 14 bases in the middle. From germline, CDR1 is MNHEY and CDR2 SVGAGI. CDR3 length: 15 residues. The CDR3 protein is CASRAPGQDTGELFF. As DNA, the CDR3 is TGTGCCAGCAGGGCCCCGGGACAAGACACCGGGGAGCTGTTTTTT.

This clonotype was observed at least ten times. The chain joins TRBV20-1 to TRBJ2-7; D might be TRBD1 (5 bases). The CDR3 runs to 13 residues. Germline CDR1 DFQATT, CDR2 SNEGSKA (reference sequence). Trimming removed 0 bases from V and 2 bases from J, with 8 bases in between. The CDR3 is CSAREQGPYEQYF. The CDR3 coding sequence is TGCAGTGCTAGAGAGCAGGGCCCCTACGAGCAGTACTTC.

The chain employs TRBV20-1 and TRBJ2-5; 14 bases match TRBD2. The end of the DNA is better explained by TRBJ2-7, so the J call may be wrong. Germline-derived CDR1 and CDR2 are DFQATT and SNEGSKA (reference sequence). The CDR3 length is 16 residues. This chain's CDR3 is CSASSGLAGVLGEQYF. The CDR3 region has the DNA TGCAGTGCTAGCTCGGGACTAGCGGGAGTTCTAGGCGAGCAGTACTTC.

CDR3 protein: CASRRNRGRAEQYF. In DNA, the CDR3 is TGTGCCAGCAGACGCAACAGGGGGCGAGCCGAGCAGTACTTC. The chain carries TRBV12-3 or TRBV12-4 and TRBJ2-7; 9 bases match TRBD1. V was clipped by 6 bases and J by 6 bases; unmatched bases: 9. The CDR3 runs 14 residues.

This clonotype has a handful of counts. V usage is TRBV12-5 and J usage is TRBJ2-1; 9 bases are a match to TRBD2. The CDR3 spans 15 residues. The J segment lost 4 bases and the V segment lost 5 bases, leaving 6 bases of the junction unmatched. The germline V gene has CDR1 LGHNT and CDR2 FRNRAP. The CDR3 region is CASGHSGGNYNEQFF. The DNA for the CDR3 is TGTGCTAGTGGTCATAGCGGGGGAAATTACAATGAGCAGTTCTTC. The whole variable domain, remainder taken from reference TRBV12-5 and TRBJ2-1, is DARVTQTPRHKVTEMGQEVTMRCQPILGHNTVFWYRQTMMQGLELLAYFRNRAPLDDSGMPKDRFSAEMPDATLATLKIQPSEPRDSAVYFCASGHSGGNYNEQFFGPGTRLTVL.

This clonotype has at least ten counts. The CDR3 nucleotides read TGTGCCAGCAGCCAATCGGGAGATCGGAACATTCAGTACTTC. This gives the protein CASSQSGDRNIQYF. V is TRBV3-1 and J is TRBJ2-4, with a tentative D call TRBD2 (6 bases). The V gene lost 2 bases and the J gene lost 7 bases, with 12 bases spanning the gap. Germline V gives CDR1 LGHDT, CDR2 YNNKEL (reference sequence). The CDR3 spans 14 residues.

As concerns this clonotype: At one end, the junction sequence differs from germline, possibly due to a read error. The V and J genes are TRBV27 and TRBJ2-3; D is perhaps TRBD2 (8 bases). The germline gives CDR1 MNHEY, CDR2 SMNVEV (reference sequence). The CDR3 consists of 16 residues. As DNA, the CDR3 is TGTGCCGGCAGATCAACGGGAGGGGGCCGCACAGATACGCAGTATTTT. Amino acids: CAGRSTGGGRTDTQYF.

The rearrangement joins TRBV29-1 to TRBJ2-1; 8 bases fit TRBD1. The trim removed 7 bases at V and 10 bases at J, leaving 12 bases unmatched. In germline, CDR1 is SQVTM, CDR2 ANQGSEA. The CDR3 totals 13 residues. CDR3 DNA: TGCAGCGCGCCCCATCCAGGGGGCGGCGAGCAGTTCTTC. This gives the protein CSAPHPGGGEQFF.

This rearrangement joins TRBV27 to TRBJ2-7; 7 nucleotides match TRBD1. From germline, CDR1 is MNHEY and CDR2 SMNVEV (reference sequence). CDR3 length equals 14 residues. V dropped 5 bases and J dropped 6; count of bases not matched to a gene: 10. The DNA of the CDR3 is TGTGCCAGCAGTAAGACAGGGTCTTTCCGCGAGCAGTACTTC. It codes for CASSKTGSFREQYF.

This clonotype has a handful of counts. V and J are TRBV7-2 and TRBJ2-6; D unresolved. Per germline, CDR1 SGHTA and CDR2 FQGNSA. V shed 1 base and J shed 3 bases, with 10 bases lying between them. This CDR3 comprises 16 residues. CDR3 amino acids: CASSLVAANGANVLTF. As DNA, the CDR3 is TGTGCCAGCAGCTTAGTGGCGGCCAATGGGGCCAACGTCCTGACTTTC.

The chain recombines TRBV5-1 with TRBJ1-5, with 10 bases fitting TRBD1. Germline CDR1 SGHRS, CDR2 YFSETQ. There are 15 residues in the CDR3. V was clipped by 4 bases and J by 3 bases; unmatched bases: 4. This CDR3 reads CASSAGTGDNQPQHF. In nucleotides, the CDR3 is TGCGCCAGCAGCGCCGGGACAGGGGACAATCAGCCCCAGCATTTT.

This chain joins TRBV4-3 and TRBJ1-4; D unclear. Per germline, CDR1 LGHNA and CDR2 YSLEER. CDR3 length: 13 residues. The V and J ends lost 4 bases and 7 bases respectively, with 10 bases between them. CDR3 sequence reads: CASSLLSGEKLFF. The CDR3 region has the DNA TGCGCCAGCAGCCTGCTTAGCGGTGAAAAACTGTTTTTT.

This clonotype was seen more than once but under ten times. The chain combines TRBV5-4 with TRBJ2-1, with 8 bases matching TRBD2. With V trimmed by 4 bases and J by 9 bases, 12 bases remained unmatched. The CDR3 is 15 residues long. Looked up from germline, CDR1 is SGHNT and CDR2 is YYREEE (reference sequence). Here the CDR3 DNA reads TGTGCCAGCAGCCGGGTGGGCGGGAGGCTTGGTGAGCAGTTCTTC. The encoded protein is CASSRVGGRLGEQFF.

The gene calls are TRBV20-1 and TRBJ2-1, with 8 bases identical to TRBD2. With V trimmed by 0 bases and J by 4 bases, 5 bases remained unmatched. This CDR3 comprises 15 residues. The germline V gene has CDR1 DFQATT and CDR2 SNEGSKA (reference sequence). The CDR3, as DNA: TGCAGTGCTAGAGATACCGGGACTAGATACAATGAGCAGTTCTTC. It yields the protein CSARDTGTRYNEQFF.

J is TRBJ2-7 and V is TRBV28, with 11 bases fitting TRBD2. The CDR3 covers 16 residues. V lost 8 bases, J lost 5 bases, and 14 bases stayed unmatched. Germline V gene lookup returns CDR1 MDHEN and CDR2 SYDVKM. The CDR3 spells CASGDSGRGKSHEQYF. CDR3 DNA sequence: TGTGCCAGCGGGGATAGCGGGAGGGGAAAGAGCCACGAGCAGTACTTC. The variable domain in full, completed from reference TRBV28 and TRBJ2-7, reads DVKVTQSSRYLVKRTGEKVFLECVQDMDHENMFWYRQDPGLGLRLIYFSYDVKMKEKGDIPEGYSVSREKKERFSLILESASTNQTSMYLCASGDSGRGKSHEQYFGPGTRLTVT.

The table lists this clonotype with many counts. The rearrangement links TRBV10-3 to TRBJ2-1; the D gene is possibly TRBD1 (7 bases). The CDR3 extends over 13 amino acids. Per the germline V gene, CDR1 is ENHRY and CDR2 is SYGVKD. The ends were cut back, 10 bases at V and 3 bases at J, with 13 bases in the middle. CDR3 loop: CATGQDYYNEQFF. The CDR3 DNA sequence: TGTGCCACCGGACAGGACTACTACAATGAGCAGTTCTTC.

This clonotype was seen more than once but under ten times. The germline gene is not matched at one end of the junction; a read error may be the cause. V gene TRBV4-2 combines with J gene TRBJ2-3, with D unclear. The CDR3 contains 14 residues. CDR1 LGHNA and CDR2 YNFKEQ come from the germline V gene. DNA of the CDR3: TGTGCCAGCAGCCAAGCTCTCTCCCCAAATACGCAATATTTT. Translating it yields CASSQALSPNTQYF.

The V gene is TRBV20-1, the J gene TRBJ2-7; 7 bases align to TRBD1. The DNA end is more similar to TRBJ2-5, so the J call may be wrong. The CDR3 is 16 residues long. CDR1 is DFQATT, CDR2 SNEGSKA, per germline (reference sequence). CDR3 amino acids: CSAGPLPTGFGKTQYF. The CDR3 DNA sequence: TGCAGTGCTGGACCTCTACCGACAGGGTTTGGAAAGACCCAGTACTTC.

This clonotype was picked up a small number of times. The chain's CDR3 is CASSQGPREQYF. For the CDR3, the DNA is TGCGCCAGCAGCCAGGGACCACGAGAGCAGTACTTC. The rearrangement uses TRBV4-3 and TRBJ2-7; either TRBD1 or TRBD2 may supply D (5 bases each). In germline, CDR1 is LGHNA, CDR2 YSLEER. The V gene lost 3 bases and the J gene lost 7 bases, with 10 bases spanning the gap. There are 12 residues in the CDR3.

This clonotype has a handful of counts. The chain combines TRBV6-2 or TRBV6-3 with TRBJ2-1; TRBD1 matches 7 bases. CDR3 size: 12 residues. The V gene's germline CDR1 is MNHEY and CDR2 SVGEGT. With 5 bases clipped from V and 9 bases from J, the junction kept 4 bases outside the gene matches. The CDR3 bases are TGTGCCAGCAGTAACACAGGGGCTGAGCAGTTCTTC. Its translation is CASSNTGAEQFF.

The chain links TRBV9 to TRBJ2-3; perhaps TRBD2 as D (7 bases). V lost 4 bases, J lost 0 bases, and 15 bases lay in between. Germline CDR1 and CDR2: SGDLS and YYNGEE. This CDR3 is built from 16 residues. This CDR3 reads CASSPGGGYSTDTQYF. CDR3 sequence (DNA): TGTGCCAGCAGCCCTGGCGGGGGCTATAGCACAGATACGCAGTATTTT. The variable domain in full, with the rest retrieved from reference TRBV9 and TRBJ2-3, is DSGVTQTPKHLITATGQRVTLRCSPRSGDLSVYWYQQSLDQGLQFLIQYYNGEERAKGNILERFSAQQFPDLHSELNLSSLELGDSALYFCASSPGGGYSTDTQYFGPGTRLTVL.

There are a few counts of this clonotype. This sequence joins TRBV7-2 and TRBJ2-6, with a weak D call TRBD2 (6 bases). Germline V CDR1 and CDR2: SGHTA, FQGNSA. This CDR3 spans 16 amino acids. Trimming took 5 bases from V and 4 from J, leaving 15 bases between them. CDR3: CASSHSGAGGANVLTF. CDR3 in DNA: TGTGCCAGCAGCCATTCGGGTGCGGGAGGGGCCAACGTCCTGACTTTC.

The gene calls are TRBV6-5 and TRBJ1-1, with 8 bases fitting TRBD1. The CDR3 length is 15 residues. J was trimmed by 1 base and V by 6 bases; bases with no gene match: 7. CDR1 is MNHEY and CDR2 is SVGAGI in the germline V gene. The CDR3 bases are TGTGCCAGCAGATACCGACAGGGGCGGAACACTGAAGCTTTCTTT. It codes for CASRYRQGRNTEAFF.

This clonotype was seen a handful of times. This rearrangement joins TRBV24-1 to TRBJ2-3; TRBD2 matches at 14 bases. This CDR3 spans 17 amino acids. Losses at the gene ends were 5 bases for V and 2 bases for J; bases not matched to a gene: 5. Germline V CDR1 and CDR2: KGHDR, SFDVKD. The CDR3 sequence: CATSALTSGGDTDTQYF. The CDR3 bases are TGTGCCACCAGTGCGCTGACTAGCGGGGGGGACACAGATACGCAGTATTTT.

V and J are TRBV12-3 or TRBV12-4 and TRBJ1-6; the match to TRBD1 covers 10 bases. The V gene end was trimmed by 4 bases and the J gene end by 10 bases; junction bases not matched to a gene: 10. This CDR3 is 16 amino acids long. Here the CDR3 DNA reads TGTGCCAGCAGTTCCCCCCGGGACAGGGGAGACTCACCCCTCCACTTT. Translated, it gives CASSSPRDRGDSPLHF.

This clonotype was detected a few times. J is TRBJ2-1 and V is TRBV20-1; TRBD2 is a possible D gene (5 bases). The CDR3 is 12 amino acids. Germline loops: CDR1 DFQATT, CDR2 SNEGSKA (reference sequence). V was clipped by 3 bases and J by 7 bases, with 10 bases between them. This CDR3 is CSASRTSNEQFF. CDR3 nucleotides: TGCAGTGCTAGTAGGACTTCAAATGAGCAGTTCTTC.

About this clonotype itself: This may be a read error, as it is one base from a much larger clone. CDR3 in amino acids: CSTRRETYEQYF. DNA of the CDR3: TGCAGTACTAGAAGGGAGACCTACGAGCAGTACTTC. The V gene is TRBV20-1, the J gene TRBJ2-5, with TRBD2 as a possible D gene (5 bases). The last part of the DNA fits TRBJ2-7 better; the J call may be wrong. The CDR3 has 12 residues. The germline CDR1 and CDR2 sequences are DFQATT and SNEGSKA (reference sequence).

This clonotype showed up just a few times. The chain recombines TRBV6-6 with TRBJ2-7; unclear D gene. Germline V lookup: CDR1 MNHNY, CDR2 SVGAGI (reference sequence). V was cut by 0 bases and J by 3 bases, with 9 bases left in between. This CDR3 contains 14 residues. CDR3 loop: CASSYSPSNYEQYF. In nucleotides, the CDR3 is TGTGCCAGCAGTTACTCGCCCAGCAACTACGAGCAGTACTTC.